A selection of T cell receptor beta chains follows, all from one sample in a study of a mutant IDH1 vaccine in newly diagnosed glioma. Sequenced by immunoSEQ multiplex PCR; TCRdb stores in-frame clones only, minus some. There are around 60,000 clones in the sample; roughly 81% occur only once, and approximately 4% lies in the top ten. No antigen is known for these receptors. The specimen was PBMCs, collected from a glioma patient whose treatment included an IDH1 peptide vaccine. The receptors originated from a young man with glioma. CDR3s include the opening cysteine and the closing phenylalanine or tryptophan. D genes are given only for firm matches.

J,V,D,CDR3
TRBJ2-7,TRBV19,.,CASSRDILYYEQYF
TRBJ1-2,TRBV6-1,TRBD1,CASSEAQGEPYGYTF
TRBJ1-1,TRBV6-1,.,CASSPTTGSPEAFF
TRBJ2-7,TRBV7-9,.,CASSRGAGQQYF
TRBJ1-6,TRBV19,.,CASSPETGGNSPLHF
TRBJ2-2,TRBV5-1,.,CASSLPTGELFF
TRBJ2-1,TRBV13,TRBD2,CASSSHPGSGGADEQFF
TRBJ2-5,TRBV27,TRBD1,CASSTTGGILKTQYF
TRBJ2-6,TRBV15,.,CATSRGQSGANVLTF
TRBJ2-7,TRBV5-4,TRBD2,CASSLVASGGRREQYF
TRBJ1-2,TRBV6-5,TRBD1,CASRLGQGNYGYTF
TRBJ1-4,TRBV14,.,CASSPQGKEKLFF
TRBJ2-3,TRBV5-6,.,CASTPGLRTDTQYF
TRBJ1-5,TRBV11-2,.,CASSLSRVGNQPQHF
TRBJ1-5,TRBV5-6,.,CASSQHVSGPQHF
TRBJ1-6,TRBV12-5,TRBD1,CASAQGGGGSPLHF
TRBJ2-1,TRBV4-1,.,CASSQDPQYNEQFF
TRBJ2-5,TRBV14,.,CASSRRVGQETQYF
TRBJ2-3,TRBV5-1,.,CASSLNRGTDTQYF
TRBJ2-1,TRBV6-1,TRBD2,CASSDSGGANNEQFF
TRBJ2-1,TRBV7-6,TRBD2,CASSLASGGSFYNEQFF
TRBJ2-7,TRBV27,.,CASSLAGISSYEQYF
TRBJ1-4,TRBV5-5,.,CASSGSTGVVFNEKLFF
TRBJ2-5,TRBV7-6,TRBD1,CASSSTRGETQYF
TRBJ2-7,TRBV7-6,.,CASSPRTGSSGYEQYF
TRBJ1-6,TRBV5-4,.,CASSLGQLDNSPLHF
TRBJ2-5,TRBV7-2,.,CASSLRPTGRETQYF
TRBJ1-6,TRBV5-1,.,CASSPNQGVGSPLHF